A single sample gave rise to the 24 T cell receptor beta chains below, sequenced in a study of OX40 agonist ivuxolimab in advanced cancers. Assay: immunoSEQ multiplex PCR; the TCRdb copy retains only in-frame clones and omits some. The sample consists of under 20,000 clones, under 90% of them appearing once. Sample: CD4+ or CD8+ T cells sorted from blood, taken in a trial of the OX40 agonist ivuxolimab. The source is an adult with an advanced solid tumor such as melanoma, head and neck, liver or kidney cancer.

V usage is TRBV2 and J usage is TRBJ1-6, with D possibly TRBD1 on 5 matching bases. This CDR3 spans 15 amino acids. V was pared by 2 bases and J by 6 bases, with 11 bases between. CDR1 SNHLY and CDR2 FYNNEI come from the germline V gene. Written as DNA, the CDR3 is TGTGCCAGCAGTGAATACAGGAACGTTAATTCACCCCTCCACTTT. This translates into CASSEYRNVNSPLHF.

The chain recombines TRBV15 with TRBJ1-5; TRBD1 is a possible D gene (6 bases). Between the trimmed V and J ends, which lost 6 bases and 5 bases, there was a span of 11 bases. This CDR3 has 13 residues. Germline values: CDR1 LNHNV, CDR2 YYDKDF (reference sequence). CDR3 DNA: TGTGCCACCAGTCCGAGGGGGGATCAGCCCCAGCATTTT. It specifies CATSPRGDQPQHF. Full variable domain (missing parts from reference TRBV15 and TRBJ1-5): DAMVIQNPRYQVTQFGKPVTLSCSQTLNHNVMYWYQQKSSQAPKLLFHYYDKDFNNEADTPDNFQSRRPNTSFCFLDIRSPGLGDTAMYLCATSPRGDQPQHFGDGTRLSIL.

V gene TRBV6-6 combines with J gene TRBJ1-2; D ambiguous. The CDR3 consists of 12 residues. The V gene lost 7 bases and the J gene lost 3 bases, with 9 bases spanning the gap. Per germline, CDR1 MNHNY and CDR2 SVGAGI (reference sequence). The CDR3 loop is CASTAGDYGYTF. The CDR3 DNA reads TGTGCCAGCACCGCCGGGGACTATGGCTACACCTTC.

This clone was observed once. V usage is TRBV7-9 and J usage is TRBJ2-6; D is perhaps TRBD2 (6 bases). V was trimmed by 1 base and J by 3 bases, leaving 10 bases between them. The CDR3 has 16 amino acids. Per the germline V gene, CDR1 is SEHNR and CDR2 is FQNEAQ (reference sequence). CDR3 residues: CASSLGGRNGANVLTF. The CDR3 nucleotides read TGTGCCAGCAGCTTAGGTGGGAGGAATGGGGCCAACGTCCTGACTTTC.

The V and J genes are TRBV5-4 and TRBJ1-3; D perhaps matches TRBD1 (6 bases). Trimming cost V 4 bases and J 2 bases, with 16 bases left between them. The CDR3 is 16 residues long. Per germline, CDR1 SGHNT and CDR2 YYREEE (reference sequence). CDR3 coding DNA: TGTGCCAGCAGCCCGGGAAGGGGGAGTCCTGGAAACACCATATATTTT. Its protein is CASSPGRGSPGNTIYF.

This chain links TRBV15 with TRBJ1-6, with 9 bases fitting TRBD1. Germline-derived CDR1 and CDR2 are LNHNV and YYDKDF (reference sequence). V trimming: 4 bases; J trimming: 8 bases; junction bases outside the gene matches: 3. CDR3 length equals 14 residues. The DNA for the CDR3 is TGTGCCACCAGCACCGGGGACAGGGATTCACCCCTCCACTTT. Translated: CATSTGDRDSPLHF.

This clone was detected only once. The V call is TRBV19, the J call TRBJ2-6; D gene unclear. V lost 6 bases and J 0 bases, leaving 27 bases between the germline ends. The CDR3 length is 21 residues. Germline CDR1 is LNHDA and CDR2 is SQIVND (reference sequence). Written as DNA, the CDR3 is TGTGCCAGTAGGATCGTAGGTTACGACACCACCTCAAACTCTGGGGCCAACGTCCTGACTTTC. Translating it yields CASRIVGYDTTSNSGANVLTF.

To note about this clone: Other DNA sequences of this sample code for an identical CDR3. The gene calls are TRBV15 and TRBJ1-1, with TRBD1 identical over 7 bases. Germline lookup yields CDR1 LNHNV and CDR2 YYDKDF (reference sequence). Unmatched junction bases numbered 8, after V lost 5 bases and J lost 5 bases. This CDR3 has 14 amino acids. CDR3 DNA: TGTGCCACCAGCGATCGGACAGGACGGACTGAAGCTTTCTTT. Its protein product is CATSDRTGRTEAFF.

The chain is built from TRBV4-1 and TRBJ2-1, with 10 bases identical to TRBD2. V lost 4 bases and J lost 8; bases outside the gene matches: 8. The V gene's germline CDR1 is MGHRA and CDR2 YSYEKL. The CDR3 contains 15 residues. CDR3 DNA sequence: TGCGCCAGCAGCCCTAAGCGGGAGGGCCACGATGAGCAGTTCTTC. Its translation: CASSPKREGHDEQFF.

This clone was detected only a few times. The chain carries TRBV27 and TRBJ2-7; the match to TRBD1 covers 9 bases. Unmatched junction bases numbered 8, after V lost 6 bases and J lost 5 bases. The germline gives CDR1 MNHEY, CDR2 SMNVEV (reference sequence). The CDR3 is 14 residues long. The chain's CDR3 is CASSLGTGSHEQYF. CDR3 sequence (DNA): TGTGCCAGCAGCCTCGGGACAGGGTCCCACGAGCAGTACTTC.

The CDR3 sequence is CASSFSAYGYTF. In nucleotides, the CDR3 is TGTGCCAGCAGTTTTTCCGCTTATGGCTACACCTTC. This chain links TRBV28 with TRBJ1-2, with D uncertain. The CDR3 length is 12 residues. Per the germline V gene, CDR1 is MDHEN and CDR2 is SYDVKM. The ends were cut back, 3 bases at V and 5 bases at J, with 7 bases in the middle.

The genes are TRBV27 and TRBJ2-7, with 9 bases identical to TRBD1. This CDR3 spans 13 amino acids. Trimming removed 9 bases from V and 1 base from J; junction bases left unmatched: 4. CDR1 and CDR2 from the germline V gene are MNHEY and SMNVEV (reference sequence). The CDR3 DNA follows: TGTGCCAGTGTCGGGACAGGGTCCTACGAGCAGTACTTC. Translating it yields CASVGTGSYEQYF.

This sequence joins TRBV5-1 and TRBJ1-4; D uncertain. In germline, CDR1 is SGHRS, CDR2 YFSETQ. This CDR3 has 13 residues. V was clipped by 0 bases and J by 5 bases, with 5 bases between them. CDR3 DNA sequence: TGCGCCAGCAGCTTGGAGGCGAATGAAAAACTGTTTTTT. This sequence encodes CASSLEANEKLFF.

The chain couples TRBV19 to TRBJ2-5, with D perhaps matching TRBD2 (5 bases). Trimming removed 1 base from V and 5 bases from J, with 17 bases in between. Germline CDR1 and CDR2: LNHDA and SQIVND (reference sequence). The length of the CDR3 is 16 residues. In DNA form, the CDR3 reads TGTGCCAGTAGTATAGCTTCTAGCAGGAGTTCTGAGACCCAGTACTTC. Its translation is CASSIASSRSSETQYF.

This clone came up once. The rearrangement uses TRBV7-3 and TRBJ1-1; no definite D call. Trimming cost V 1 base and J 8 bases, with 8 bases left between them. CDR3 size: 12 residues. Germline lookup yields CDR1 SGHTA and CDR2 FQGTGA. This CDR3 reads CASSLKVTEAFF. The CDR3 coding sequence is TGTGCCAGCAGCTTAAAAGTTACAGAAGCTTTCTTT.

V is TRBV10-3 and J is TRBJ1-4; no reliable D call. Trimming cost V 6 bases and J 3 bases, with 8 bases left between them. The CDR3 length is 13 residues. Germline values: CDR1 ENHRY, CDR2 SYGVKD. The CDR3 region is CAIRRGANEKLFF. CDR3 nucleotide sequence: TGTGCCATCAGACGTGGTGCTAATGAAAAACTGTTTTTT.

The CDR3 nucleotides are TGTGCCAGCCACGAAAGTAGTGCCTACAGTTCCTATGGCTACACCTTC. Residues: CASHESSAYSSYGYTF. V usage is TRBV13 and J usage is TRBJ1-2; D remains unclear. V was cut by 8 bases and J by 4 bases, with 23 bases left in between. Germline CDR1 is PRHDT and CDR2 is FYEKMQ (reference sequence). This CDR3 has 16 amino acids.

This clone came up once. The rearrangement joins TRBV5-1 to TRBJ1-5; no reliable D call. Germline assignment: CDR1 SGHRS and CDR2 YFSETQ. Trimming shortened V by 0 bases and J by 0 bases, and 10 bases separated the two germline ends. The length of the CDR3 is 16 residues. CDR3 loop: CASSLGHFDSNQPQHF. As DNA, the CDR3 is TGCGCCAGCAGCTTGGGCCACTTCGATAGCAATCAGCCCCAGCATTTT. The entire variable domain, with the rest obtained from reference TRBV5-1 and TRBJ1-5, is as follows: KAGVTQTPRYLIKTRGQQVTLSCSPISGHRSVSWYQQTPGQGLQFLFEYFSETQRNKGNFPGRFSGRQFSNSRSEMNVSTLELGDSALYLCASSLGHFDSNQPQHFGDGTRLSIL.

The chain has TRBV28 and TRBJ1-4; TRBD1 might be the D (5 bases). The ends were cut back, 0 bases at V and 4 bases at J, with 6 bases in the middle. Germline values: CDR1 MDHEN, CDR2 SYDVKM. The CDR3 length is 14 residues. The CDR3 region has the DNA TGTGCCAGCAGTTTATGGCAGGGTAATGAAAAACTGTTTTTT. It specifies CASSLWQGNEKLFF. Filled out from reference TRBV28 and TRBJ1-4, the complete variable domain reads DVKVTQSSRYLVKRTGEKVFLECVQDMDHENMFWYRQDPGLGLRLIYFSYDVKMKEKGDIPEGYSVSREKKERFSLILESASTNQTSMYLCASSLWQGNEKLFFGSGTQLSVL.

The genes are TRBV18 and TRBJ2-5, with 8 bases lining up with TRBD1. The CDR3 consists of 16 residues. CDR1 and CDR2 from the germline V gene are KGHSH and LQKENI. V gave up 2 bases and J gave up 5 bases; unmatched junction bases: 10. This CDR3 reads CASSPSSAGGPETQYF. CDR3 in DNA: TGTGCCAGCTCACCAAGTTCGGCAGGGGGCCCGGAGACCCAGTACTTC.

The chain recombines TRBV5-1 with TRBJ1-1; D gene uncertain. Trimming stripped 1 base from V and 9 bases from J, with 13 bases between. Looked up from germline, CDR1 is SGHRS and CDR2 is YFSETQ. CDR3 length: 13 amino acids. CDR3 in DNA: TGCGCCAGCAGCTTGTCCCCGTCTCCTAAAGCTTTCTTT. It yields the protein CASSLSPSPKAFF. Using reference TRBV5-1 and TRBJ1-1 for the parts outside the CDR3, the full variable domain is KAGVTQTPRYLIKTRGQQVTLSCSPISGHRSVSWYQQTPGQGLQFLFEYFSETQRNKGNFPGRFSGRQFSNSRSEMNVSTLELGDSALYLCASSLSPSPKAFFGQGTRLTVV.

This clone is a singleton in its sample. This rearrangement joins TRBV5-1 to TRBJ2-3; 12 nucleotides line up with TRBD2. The V gene end was trimmed by 4 bases and the J gene end by 4 bases; junction bases not matched to a gene: 13. CDR1 is SGHRS, CDR2 YFSETQ, per germline. This CDR3 has 18 residues. The CDR3 loop reads CASSALTSGRGIPDTQYF. The DNA for the CDR3 is TGCGCCAGCAGCGCACTGACTAGCGGGAGAGGAATCCCAGATACGCAGTATTTT.

The genes are TRBV6-4 and TRBJ2-4, with D possibly being TRBD2 (5 bases). V was trimmed by 4 bases and J by 6 bases, leaving 10 bases between them. Germline V gene sequence: CDR1 MRHNA, CDR2 SNTAGT. The CDR3 runs 13 residues. CDR3 coding DNA: TGTGCCAGCAGTGTTCTAGCCGGAAACATTCAGTACTTC. Protein sequence: CASSVLAGNIQYF.

The chain has TRBV7-9 and TRBJ2-7, with D hard to call. The CDR3 totals 13 residues. From germline, CDR1 is SEHNR and CDR2 FQNEAQ (reference sequence). V was pared by 3 bases and J by 2 bases, with 8 bases between. The CDR3 DNA sequence: TGTGCCAGCAGCTTGAGACCAACCTACGAGCAGTACTTC. Amino acids: CASSLRPTYEQYF.